A selection of T cell receptor beta chains follows, all from one sample in a study of sequential checkpoint blockade in melanoma. Sequencing used immunoSEQ multiplex PCR; TCRdb keeps in-frame clones, though not all of them. The repertoire has around 10,000 clones, 25% to 30% of them found once; the top ten carry less than 25%. This sample comprised tumor tissue (inferred from file names), obtained from a patient given nivolumab and ipilimumab in sequence. The receptors originated from a human donor with melanoma. Each CDR3 is given with its conserved first and last residue. The D gene is left open where the match is weak. Size is stated for part of the rows, as once, few or many counts, or as a class when the clone is expanded.

cdr3_nt cdr3_aa j_call clone_size v_call d_call
TGTGCCAGCAGTAAAGGAAATAGCAATGAGCAGTTCTTC CASSKGNSNEQFF TRBJ2-1 NA TRBV6-8 NA
TGCAGCGTTTTTGGACAGCAAGAGACCCAGTACTTC CSVFGQQETQYF TRBJ2-5 few TRBV29-1 NA
TGCGCCAGCAGCTTTACTAGCGGGGGTTCAGATACGCAGTATTTT CASSFTSGGSDTQYF TRBJ2-3 NA TRBV5-1 TRBD2
TGTGCCAGCAGCCAAGCGGTCAACAGTTTCTCACCCCTCCACTTT CASSQAVNSFSPLHF TRBJ1-6 medium-sized TRBV14 NA
TGTGCCAGCAGCCCGAACAGGGTTTGGAATTCACCCCTCCACTTT CASSPNRVWNSPLHF TRBJ1-6 many TRBV11-3 NA
TGTGCCAGCAGCTTAGAGTGGCAGGTCCAAGAGACCCAGTACTTC CASSLEWQVQETQYF TRBJ2-5 many TRBV11-3 NA
TGTGCCAGCAGTCTAGGGGGACAGGGGAAGGGGCATGAGCAGTTCTTC CASSLGGQGKGHEQFF TRBJ2-1 NA TRBV6-8 TRBD1
TGTGCCAGCAGCTTGGCGCGGGGGAGCAACATTCAGTACTTC CASSLARGSNIQYF TRBJ2-4 many TRBV11-3 TRBD2
TGCGCCAGCAGCCACGGACAGACTAATTCACCCCTCCACTTT CASSHGQTNSPLHF TRBJ1-6 NA TRBV5-1 NA
TGTGCCAGCAGAACCGGGACAGGGAATTCTGGCTACACCTTC CASRTGTGNSGYTF TRBJ1-2 few TRBV6-8 TRBD1
TGTGCCAGCAGCCGGGACAGAGTTAACACTGAAGCTTTCTTT CASSRDRVNTEAFF TRBJ1-1 NA TRBV9 TRBD1